The present T cell receptor beta chain was sequenced within a study of vaccination effects on CD4 cells after COVID-19. Overall study results and limits: Convalescents' post-vaccine spike-reactive clones were mainly new, vaccine-induced.

Repertoires were generated with immunoSEQ multiplex PCR, while TCRdb's copy carries only in-frame clones and drops some. The sample yields about 45,000 clones, around 66% seen once. With regard to this clone: Its antigen is undetermined.

The V gene's germline CDR1 is GTSNPN and CDR2 SVGIG (reference sequence). Trimming cost V 2 bases and J 0 bases, with 10 bases left between them. This CDR3 has 14 residues. Antigen-specific CD4+ T cells were first expanded with viral peptide pools by the ViraFEST assay and only then sequenced. CD4+ T cell isolation took place after 10 days of culture. The person had PCR-confirmed SARS-CoV-2 infection between March and December 2020. This sequence originates from a human donor who had a prior SARS-CoV-2 infection. The sample was CD4+ T cells from PBMCs cultured with a peptide pool, taken before COVID-19 vaccination. The genes are TRBV30 and TRBJ2-5; perhaps TRBD1 as D (6 bases). CDR3 residues: CAWSPGQYQETQYF. CDR3 sequence (DNA): TGTGCCTGGAGTCCAGGACAGTACCAAGAGACCCAGTACTTC.